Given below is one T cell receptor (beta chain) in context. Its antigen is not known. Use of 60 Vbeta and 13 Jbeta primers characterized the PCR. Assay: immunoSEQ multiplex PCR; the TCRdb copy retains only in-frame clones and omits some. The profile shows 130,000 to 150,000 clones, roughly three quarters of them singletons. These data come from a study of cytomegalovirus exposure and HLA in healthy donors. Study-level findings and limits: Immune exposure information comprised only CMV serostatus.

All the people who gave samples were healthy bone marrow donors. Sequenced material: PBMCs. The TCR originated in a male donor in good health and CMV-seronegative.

This CDR3 reads CASSVGTGRNYGYTF. As DNA, the CDR3 is TGTGCCAGCAGCGTAGGGACAGGGAGGAACTATGGCTACACCTTC. The chain links TRBV7-8 to TRBJ1-2; 9 nucleotides align to TRBD1. This CDR3 region has 15 residues. Trimming cost V 5 bases and J 2 bases; bases outside gene matches: 6. The germline CDR1 and CDR2 sequences are SGHVS and FQNEAQ.